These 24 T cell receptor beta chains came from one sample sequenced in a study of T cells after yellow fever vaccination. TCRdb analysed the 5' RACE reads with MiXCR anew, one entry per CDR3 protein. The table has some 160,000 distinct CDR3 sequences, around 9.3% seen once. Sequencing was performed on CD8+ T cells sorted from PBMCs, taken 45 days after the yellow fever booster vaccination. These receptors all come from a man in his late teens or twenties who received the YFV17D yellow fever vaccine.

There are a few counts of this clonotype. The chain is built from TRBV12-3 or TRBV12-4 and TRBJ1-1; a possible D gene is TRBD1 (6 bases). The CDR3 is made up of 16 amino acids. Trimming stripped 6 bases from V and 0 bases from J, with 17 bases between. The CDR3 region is CASSSREGGMNTEAFF. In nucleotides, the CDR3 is TGTGCCAGCAGCTCCCGGGAGGGGGGGATGAACACTGAAGCTTTCTTT.

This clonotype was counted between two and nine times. CDR3 protein: CASSLGAGGTETQYF. CDR3 nucleotides: TGTGCCAGCAGCTTAGGGGCAGGAGGGACAGAGACCCAGTACTTC. This chain links TRBV11-2 with TRBJ2-5; D may be TRBD2 (6 bases). Between the trimmed V and J ends, which lost 1 base and 4 bases, there was a span of 13 bases. This CDR3 region has 15 residues. Germline V gives CDR1 SGHAT, CDR2 FQNNGV.

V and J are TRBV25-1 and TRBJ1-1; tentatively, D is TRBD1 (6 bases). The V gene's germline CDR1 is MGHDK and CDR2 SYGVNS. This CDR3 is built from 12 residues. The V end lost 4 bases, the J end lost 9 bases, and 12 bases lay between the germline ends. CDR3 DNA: TGTGCCAGCAGTGGGGGGCCCTGGAAAGCTTTCTTT. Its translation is CASSGGPWKAFF. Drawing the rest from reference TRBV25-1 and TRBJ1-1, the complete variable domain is EADIYQTPRYLVIGTGKKITLECSQTMGHDKMYWYQQDPGMELHLIHYSYGVNSTEKGDLSSESTVSRIRTEHFPLTLESARPSHTSQYLCASSGGPWKAFFGQGTRLTVV.

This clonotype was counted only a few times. CDR3 sequence reads: CASSHYTANEQFF. The CDR3 DNA follows: TGTGCCAGCAGCCACTATACAGCTAATGAGCAGTTCTTC. The chain couples TRBV6-2 or TRBV6-3 to TRBJ2-1, with unresolved D. Germline lookup yields CDR1 MNHEY and CDR2 SVGEGT. The CDR3 contains 13 residues. V lost 6 bases to trimming and J lost 7 bases, with 13 bases between them.

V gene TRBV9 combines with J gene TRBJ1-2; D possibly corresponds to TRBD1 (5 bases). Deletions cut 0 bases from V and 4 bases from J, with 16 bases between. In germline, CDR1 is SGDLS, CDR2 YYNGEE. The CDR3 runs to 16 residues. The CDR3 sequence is CASSVDGFDRGYGYTF. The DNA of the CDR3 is TGTGCCAGCAGCGTAGATGGCTTTGACAGAGGCTATGGCTACACCTTC. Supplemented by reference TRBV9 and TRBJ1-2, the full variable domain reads DSGVTQTPKHLITATGQRVTLRCSPRSGDLSVYWYQQSLDQGLQFLIQYYNGEERAKGNILERFSAQQFPDLHSELNLSSLELGDSALYFCASSVDGFDRGYGYTFGSGTRLTVV.

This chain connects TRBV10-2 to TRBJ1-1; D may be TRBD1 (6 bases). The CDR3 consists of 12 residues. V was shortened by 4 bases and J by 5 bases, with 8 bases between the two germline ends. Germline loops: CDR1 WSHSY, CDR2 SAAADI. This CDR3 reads CASSVRGTEAFF. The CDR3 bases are TGCGCCAGCAGTGTTAGGGGGACTGAAGCTTTCTTT.

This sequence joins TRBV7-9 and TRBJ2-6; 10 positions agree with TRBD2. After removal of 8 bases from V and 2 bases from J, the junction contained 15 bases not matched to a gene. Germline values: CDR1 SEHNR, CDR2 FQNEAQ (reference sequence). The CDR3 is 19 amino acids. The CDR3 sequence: CASPGGPSGGTTGANVLTF. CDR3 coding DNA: TGTGCCAGCCCAGGGGGACCTAGCGGGGGAACGACTGGGGCCAACGTCCTGACTTTC.

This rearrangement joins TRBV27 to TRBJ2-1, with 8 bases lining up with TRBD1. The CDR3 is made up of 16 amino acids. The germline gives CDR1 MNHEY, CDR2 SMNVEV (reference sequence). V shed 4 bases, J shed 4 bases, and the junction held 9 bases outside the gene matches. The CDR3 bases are TGTGCCAGCAGTTCGTATGGGACAGGCGGTTACAATGAGCAGTTCTTC. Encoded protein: CASSSYGTGGYNEQFF.

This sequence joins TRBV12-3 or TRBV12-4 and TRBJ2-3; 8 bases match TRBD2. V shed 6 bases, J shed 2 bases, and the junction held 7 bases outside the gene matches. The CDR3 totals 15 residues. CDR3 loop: CASRNIGGDTDTQYF. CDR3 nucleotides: TGTGCCAGCAGGAATATCGGGGGGGACACAGATACGCAGTATTTT.

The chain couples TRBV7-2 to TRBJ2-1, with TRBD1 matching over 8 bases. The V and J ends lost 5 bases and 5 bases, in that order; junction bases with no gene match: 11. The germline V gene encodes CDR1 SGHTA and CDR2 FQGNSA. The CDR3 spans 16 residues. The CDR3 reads CASSAQGAFMDNEQFF. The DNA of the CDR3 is TGTGCCAGCAGCGCGCAGGGGGCCTTTATGGACAATGAGCAGTTCTTC. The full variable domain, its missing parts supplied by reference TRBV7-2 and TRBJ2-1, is GAGVSQSPSNKVTEKGKDVELRCDPISGHTALYWYRQSLGQGLEFLIYFQGNSAPDKSGLPSDRFSAERTGGSVSTLTIQRTQQEDSAVYLCASSAQGAFMDNEQFFGPGTRLTVL.

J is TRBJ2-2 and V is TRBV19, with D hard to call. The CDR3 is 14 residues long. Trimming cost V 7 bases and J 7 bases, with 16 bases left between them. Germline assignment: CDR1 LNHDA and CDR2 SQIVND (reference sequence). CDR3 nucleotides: TGTGCCAGTAATCCAGCGTTACCTGGCGGGGAGCTGTTTTTT. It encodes CASNPALPGGELFF.

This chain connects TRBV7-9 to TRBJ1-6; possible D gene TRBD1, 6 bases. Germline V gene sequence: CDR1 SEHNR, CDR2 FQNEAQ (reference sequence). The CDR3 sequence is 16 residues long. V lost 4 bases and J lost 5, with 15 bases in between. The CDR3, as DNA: TGTGCCAGCAGCTACTTAGGGACAAAGAATAATTCACCCCTCCACTTT. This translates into CASSYLGTKNNSPLHF.

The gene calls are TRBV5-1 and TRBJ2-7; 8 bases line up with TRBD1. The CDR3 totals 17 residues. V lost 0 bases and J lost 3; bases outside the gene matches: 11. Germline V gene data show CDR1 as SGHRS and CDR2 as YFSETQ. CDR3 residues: CASSLGIALGQGYEQYF. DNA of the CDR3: TGCGCCAGCAGCTTGGGGATTGCTTTAGGACAGGGCTACGAGCAGTACTTC.

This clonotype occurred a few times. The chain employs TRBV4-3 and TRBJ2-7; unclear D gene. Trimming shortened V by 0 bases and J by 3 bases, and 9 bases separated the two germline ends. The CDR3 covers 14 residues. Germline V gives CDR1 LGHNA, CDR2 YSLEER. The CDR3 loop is CASSQDQAYYEQYF. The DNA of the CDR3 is TGCGCCAGCAGCCAAGATCAAGCTTACTACGAGCAGTACTTC.

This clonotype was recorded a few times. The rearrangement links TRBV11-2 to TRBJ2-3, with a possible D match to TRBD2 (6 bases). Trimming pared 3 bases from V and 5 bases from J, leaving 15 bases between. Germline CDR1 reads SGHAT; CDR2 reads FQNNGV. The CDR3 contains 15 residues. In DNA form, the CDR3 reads TGTGCCAGCAGCTTTAGCGGAAGAGCAAGAGATACGCAGTATTTT. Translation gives CASSFSGRARDTQYF.

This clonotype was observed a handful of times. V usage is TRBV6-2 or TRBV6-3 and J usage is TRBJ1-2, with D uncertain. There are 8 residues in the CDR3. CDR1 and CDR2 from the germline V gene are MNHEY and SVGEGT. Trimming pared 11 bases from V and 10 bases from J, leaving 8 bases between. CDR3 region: CAAGFYTF. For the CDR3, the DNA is TGTGCCGCGGGGTTCTACACCTTC.

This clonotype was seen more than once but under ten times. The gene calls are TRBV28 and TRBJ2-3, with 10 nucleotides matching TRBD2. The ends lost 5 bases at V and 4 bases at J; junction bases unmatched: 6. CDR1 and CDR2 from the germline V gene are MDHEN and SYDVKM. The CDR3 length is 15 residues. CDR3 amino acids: CASSAVAGGSDTQYF. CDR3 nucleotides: TGTGCCAGCAGTGCCGTAGCGGGGGGCTCAGATACGCAGTATTTT.

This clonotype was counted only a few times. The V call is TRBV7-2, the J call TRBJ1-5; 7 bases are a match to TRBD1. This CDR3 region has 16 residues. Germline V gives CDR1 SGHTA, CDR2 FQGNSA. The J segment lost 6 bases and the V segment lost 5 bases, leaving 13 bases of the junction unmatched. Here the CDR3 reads CASSGGIRGSGQPQHF. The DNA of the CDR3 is TGTGCCAGCAGCGGGGGAATCAGGGGGAGCGGTCAGCCCCAGCATTTT.

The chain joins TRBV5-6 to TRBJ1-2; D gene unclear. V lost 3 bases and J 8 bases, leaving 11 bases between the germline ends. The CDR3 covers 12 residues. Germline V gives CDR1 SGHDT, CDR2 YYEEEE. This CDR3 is CASSSGLEGYTF. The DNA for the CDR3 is TGTGCCAGCAGCTCGGGCCTGGAGGGCTACACCTTC.

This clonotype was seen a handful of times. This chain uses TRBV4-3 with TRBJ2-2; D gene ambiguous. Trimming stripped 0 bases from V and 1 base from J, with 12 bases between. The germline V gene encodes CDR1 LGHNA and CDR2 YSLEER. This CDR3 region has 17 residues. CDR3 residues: CASSQDFQPRNTGELFF. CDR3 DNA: TGCGCCAGCAGCCAAGATTTCCAGCCTAGGAACACCGGGGAGCTGTTTTTT.

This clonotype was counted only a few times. CDR3 loop: CASSESVSNEQFF. As DNA, the CDR3 is TGTGCCAGCAGTGAATCGGTTTCCAATGAGCAGTTCTTC. The V and J genes are TRBV25-1 and TRBJ2-1; the D is unclear. The CDR3 is 13 residues long. Germline lookup yields CDR1 MGHDK and CDR2 SYGVNS. V lost 1 base to trimming and J lost 6 bases, with 7 bases between them.

For the CDR3, the DNA is TGTGCCAGCAGCTTAGTCCCGGGAACGAGAGTCAGTATAAATGAGCAGTTCTTC. Translating gives CASSLVPGTRVSINEQFF. The chain combines TRBV7-9 with TRBJ2-1; tentatively, D is TRBD2 (5 bases). Germline V lookup: CDR1 SEHNR, CDR2 FQNEAQ (reference sequence). The V gene lost 1 base and the J gene lost 7 bases, with 23 bases spanning the gap. This CDR3 is 18 amino acids long. The whole variable domain, remainder taken from reference TRBV7-9 and TRBJ2-1, is DTGVSQNPRHKITKRGQNVTFRCDPISEHNRLYWYRQTLGQGPEFLTYFQNEAQLEKSRLLSDRFSAERPKGSFSTLEIQRTEQGDSAMYLCASSLVPGTRVSINEQFFGPGTRLTVL.

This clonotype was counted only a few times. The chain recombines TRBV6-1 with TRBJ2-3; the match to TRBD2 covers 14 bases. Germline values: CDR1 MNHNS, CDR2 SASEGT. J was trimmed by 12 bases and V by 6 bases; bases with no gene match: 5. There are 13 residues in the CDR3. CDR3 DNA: TGTGCCAGCAGGACTAGCGGGGGGGCCTCACAGTATTTT. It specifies CASRTSGGASQYF.

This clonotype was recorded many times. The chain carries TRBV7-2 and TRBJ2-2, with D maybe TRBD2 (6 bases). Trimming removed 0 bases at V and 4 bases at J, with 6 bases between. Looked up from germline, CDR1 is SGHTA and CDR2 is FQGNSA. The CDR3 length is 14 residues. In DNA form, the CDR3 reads TGTGCCAGCAGCTTAGCGGGGGGCACCGGGGAGCTGTTTTTT. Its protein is CASSLAGGTGELFF.